A single sample gave rise to the 8 T cell receptor beta chains below, sequenced in a study of CD8 T cells in ankylosing spondylitis. These receptors have no identified antigens. MiXCR was run by TCRdb on the 5' RACE reads, yielding one entry per CDR3 protein. The table has around 770,000 distinct CDR3 sequences, roughly 12% seen once. Findings and caveats of the study: Ankylosing spondylitis blood seemed to carry a telltale TCR beta motif made of under 10 highly homologous variants.

Sequenced material: blood, either unsorted or a sorted T cell fraction (not recorded which). These receptors were taken from a male donor with ankylosing spondylitis.

This clonotype came up many times. This chain connects TRBV15 to TRBJ1-1; 8 nucleotides agree with TRBD1. With 7 bases clipped from V and 3 bases from J, the junction kept 16 bases outside the gene matches. The CDR3 extends over 17 amino acids. The V gene's germline CDR1 is LNHNV and CDR2 YYDKDF (reference sequence). CDR3 sequence (DNA): TGTGCCACCACCGAAAAGCCCAGGGGGCGAGAGTACACTGAAGCTTTCTTT. It yields the protein CATTEKPRGREYTEAFF.

This chain links TRBV2 with TRBJ2-7; weak D call: TRBD1 (5 bases). CDR3 length: 12 amino acids. The germline CDR1 and CDR2 sequences are SNHLY and FYNNEI. V lost 6 bases and J 9 bases, leaving 15 bases between the germline ends. Here the CDR3 DNA reads TGTGCCAGCAGGGGCCAACTGGGGCGGCAGTACTTC. It yields the protein CASRGQLGRQYF.

The chain combines TRBV7-2 with TRBJ1-2, with a tentative D call TRBD1 (5 bases). Between the trimmed V and J ends, which lost 0 bases and 4 bases, there was a span of 9 bases. The CDR3 is made up of 14 amino acids. Germline lookup yields CDR1 SGHTA and CDR2 FQGNSA. CDR3 loop: CASSLAGGTYGYTF. In nucleotides, the CDR3 is TGTGCCAGCAGCTTAGCGGGGGGTACCTATGGCTACACCTTC.

The J gene is TRBJ2-7, the V gene TRBV20-1; D ambiguous. Germline CDR1 DFQATT, CDR2 SNEGSKA (reference sequence). V lost 3 bases to trimming and J lost 2 bases, with 14 bases between them. The CDR3 consists of 14 residues. The CDR3 region is CSASSADRPYEQYF. CDR3 DNA sequence: TGCAGTGCTAGTTCGGCAGATAGGCCCTACGAGCAGTACTTC.

This clonotype was seen only a few times. V gene TRBV28 combines with J gene TRBJ2-7; D possibly corresponds to TRBD2 (6 bases). This CDR3 is 13 amino acids long. Germline loops: CDR1 MDHEN, CDR2 SYDVKM. The germline V and J ends were trimmed by 5 bases and 12 bases, with 20 bases remaining between them. CDR3 bases: TGTGCCAGCAGTATCCGGGACTTGGGATTGATGTACTTC. Its translation: CASSIRDLGLMYF. The full variable domain, rest sourced from reference TRBV28 and TRBJ2-7, is DVKVTQSSRYLVKRTGEKVFLECVQDMDHENMFWYRQDPGLGLRLIYFSYDVKMKEKGDIPEGYSVSREKKERFSLILESASTNQTSMYLCASSIRDLGLMYFGPGTRLTVT.

This chain links TRBV7-2 with TRBJ1-1; TRBD1 might be the D (6 bases). V was clipped by 3 bases and J by 6 bases, with 14 bases between them. The CDR3 is 14 residues long. Germline V lookup: CDR1 SGHTA, CDR2 FQGNSA. The CDR3 loop is CASSFHVRGAEAFF. The CDR3 coding sequence is TGTGCCAGCAGCTTCCACGTGAGGGGGGCTGAAGCTTTCTTT.

The chain recombines TRBV12-3 or TRBV12-4 with TRBJ2-2; D gene uncertain. The germline V and J ends were trimmed by 8 bases and 7 bases, with 20 bases remaining between them. The CDR3 has 15 amino acids. The CDR3 reads CASGSKPFGIGELFF. The CDR3, as DNA: TGTGCCAGCGGATCCAAACCTTTTGGCATCGGGGAGCTGTTTTTT.

This clonotype was observed a handful of times. The chain carries TRBV11-2 and TRBJ2-1, with 9 bases lining up with TRBD2. V was clipped by 3 bases and J by 7 bases; unmatched bases: 13. This CDR3 is built from 17 residues. Germline V gives CDR1 SGHAT, CDR2 FQNNGV. DNA of the CDR3: TGTGCCAGCAGCTTTCTTATAACTAGCGGGTTTAGGAATGAGCAGTTCTTC. It yields the protein CASSFLITSGFRNEQFF.